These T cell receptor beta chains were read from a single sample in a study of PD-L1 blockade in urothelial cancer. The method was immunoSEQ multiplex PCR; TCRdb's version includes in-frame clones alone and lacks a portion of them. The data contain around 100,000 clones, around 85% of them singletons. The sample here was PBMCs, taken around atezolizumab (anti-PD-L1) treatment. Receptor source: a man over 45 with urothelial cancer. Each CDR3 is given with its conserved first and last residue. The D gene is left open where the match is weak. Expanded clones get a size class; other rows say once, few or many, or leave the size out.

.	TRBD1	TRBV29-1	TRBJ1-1	TGCAGCGTTGGGGACAGGAGCACTGAAGCTTTCTTT	CSVGDRSTEAFF
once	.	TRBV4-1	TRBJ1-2	TGCGCCAGCAGCCAAGATCTGAGCGTGAACTATGGCTACACCTTC	CASSQDLSVNYGYTF
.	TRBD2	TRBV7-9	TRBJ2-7	TGTGCCAGCAGCTTAGCGCTCGGGCTAGCGGGAGGGACCTCCTACGAGCAGTACTTC	CASSLALGLAGGTSYEQYF
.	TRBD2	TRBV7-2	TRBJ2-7	TGTGCCAGCAGCGTCACTAGCGGGAGAGAATACTACGAGCAGTACTTC	CASSVTSGREYYEQYF
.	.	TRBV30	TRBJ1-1	TGTGCCCGCCGCGGATACTCCGGTGAAGCTTTCTTT	CARRGYSGEAFF
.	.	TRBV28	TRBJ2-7	TGTGCCAGCAGCCCAGGGGAAGTGGCCTCCTACGAGCAGTACTTC	CASSPGEVASYEQYF
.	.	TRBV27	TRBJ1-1	TGTACCAGCAGTTCCTCCTCGAACACTGAAGCTTTCTTT	CTSSSSSNTEAFF
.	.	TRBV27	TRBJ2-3	TGTGCCAGCAGTTTCGTGTCCCGATCTAGCAATACGCAGTATTTT	CASSFVSRSSNTQYF
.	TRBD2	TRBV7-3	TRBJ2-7	TGTGCCAGCAGCTTAGCGGGAGGGAATTACGAGCAGTACTTC	CASSLAGGNYEQYF
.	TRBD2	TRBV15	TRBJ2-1	TGTGCCACCAGCAGAGTTAGTGGAGGGACTAGTCTCTTC	CATSRVSGGTSLF
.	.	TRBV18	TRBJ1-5	TGTGCCAGCTCACCGCCTGGTGGCGGCCATAGCAATCAGCCCCAGCATTTT	CASSPPGGGHSNQPQHF
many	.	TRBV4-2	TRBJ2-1	TGTGCCAGCGGCGAACGGGGGGCGGGAAAAGGGTACAATGAGCAGTTCTTC	CASGERGAGKGYNEQFF
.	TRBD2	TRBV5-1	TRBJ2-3	TGCGCCAGCAGCTTGGTATCAACTAGCGGGAGGGTGATCGGCACAGATACGCAGTATTTT	CASSLVSTSGRVIGTDTQYF
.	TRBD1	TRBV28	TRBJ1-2	TGTGCCAGCACCAATAGGTTGGACAGGGTTGGCTACACCTTC	CASTNRLDRVGYTF
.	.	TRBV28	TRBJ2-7	TGTGCCAGCAGTTCCCCAGTCGGGACTCCCCCCAACGAGCAGTACTTC	CASSSPVGTPPNEQYF
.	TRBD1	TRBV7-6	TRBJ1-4	TGTGCCAGCAGCTTAGCCAGGGGGAGGAATGAAAAACTGTTTTTT	CASSLARGRNEKLFF
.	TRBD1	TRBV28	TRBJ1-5	TGTGCCAGCAGTTCACGACAGGGCGATCAGCCCCAGCATTTT	CASSSRQGDQPQHF
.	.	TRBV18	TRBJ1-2	TGTGCCAGCTCACCGGCTAACAGGGTTGTGGATGGCTACACCTTC	CASSPANRVVDGYTF
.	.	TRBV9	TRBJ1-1	TGTGCCAGCAGCGTAGACAGGAACACTGAAGCTTTCTTT	CASSVDRNTEAFF
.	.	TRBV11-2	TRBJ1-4	TGTGCCAGCAGCTTAGAGGGAGGGAATGAAAAACTGTTTTTT	CASSLEGGNEKLFF
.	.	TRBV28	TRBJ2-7	TGTGCCACTGGCACCGGCGGACACCGGGAGCAGTACTTC	CATGTGGHREQYF
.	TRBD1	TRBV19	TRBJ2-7	TGTGCCAGTAGAATGACAGGGACCCCCCACGAGCAGTACTTC	CASRMTGTPHEQYF
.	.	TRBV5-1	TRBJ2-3	TGCGCCAGCAGCTTGTCCAGGGTAGAAGCAGATACGCAGTATTTT	CASSLSRVEADTQYF
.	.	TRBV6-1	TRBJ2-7	TGTGCCAGCAGTGAAGACCGGGACAATATCAACGGTGAGCAGTACTTC	CASSEDRDNINGEQYF
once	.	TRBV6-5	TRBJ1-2	TGTGCCAGCAGGGGGCTGGCTGGCTACACCTTC	CASRGLAGYTF
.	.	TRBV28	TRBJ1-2	TGTGCCAGCAGCCTTGGGCAGGAGCGGGGCTACACCTTC	CASSLGQERGYTF
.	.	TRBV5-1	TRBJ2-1	TGCGCCAGCAGCTTGGCCTATAGCTCCTACAATGAGCAGTTCTTC	CASSLAYSSYNEQFF
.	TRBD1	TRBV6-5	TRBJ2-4	TGTGCCAGCAGTTACTCGAACAGGGGGGTACAAAACATTCAGTACTTC	CASSYSNRGVQNIQYF
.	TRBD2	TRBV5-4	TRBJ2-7	TGTGCCAGCAGCCAAGCGGGAGGGTACGAGCAGTACTTC	CASSQAGGYEQYF
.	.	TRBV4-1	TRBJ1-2	TGCGCCAGCAGCCAAGCGGGATATTACTATGGCTACACCTTC	CASSQAGYYYGYTF
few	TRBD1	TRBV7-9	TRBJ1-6	TGTGCCAGCAGATTGCGACAGGGGGCAACGCGGTCACCCCTCCACTTT	CASRLRQGATRSPLHF
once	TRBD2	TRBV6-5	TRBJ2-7	TGTGCCAGCAGTTACTCGGTAGCGGGAGCAGGCTACGAGCAGTACTTC	CASSYSVAGAGYEQYF
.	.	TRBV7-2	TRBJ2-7	TGTGCCAGCAGCTTAGTTTCTGGGGCGACGCTGCCCTACGAGCAGTACTTC	CASSLVSGATLPYEQYF
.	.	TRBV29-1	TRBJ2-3	TGCAGCGTAATGACTAGTTCATCAGATACGCAGTATTTT	CSVMTSSSDTQYF
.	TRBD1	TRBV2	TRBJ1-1	TGTGCCAGCAGGGGAGACAGGGCGGGCACTGAAGCTTTCTTT	CASRGDRAGTEAFF
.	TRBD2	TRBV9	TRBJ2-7	TGTGCCAGCAGCGTCGGGACTAGCGGGAACGAGCAGTACTTC	CASSVGTSGNEQYF
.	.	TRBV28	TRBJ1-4	TGTGCCAGCACCCTCGGGGGGGCAACTAATGAAAAACTGTTTTTT	CASTLGGATNEKLFF
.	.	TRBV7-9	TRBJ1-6	TGTGCCAGCAGCTTCGTACAGGCGAGCTCCTATAATTCACCCCTCCACTTT	CASSFVQASSYNSPLHF
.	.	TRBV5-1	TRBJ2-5	TGCGCCAGCAGCGATGAGGTGACCCAGTACTTC	CASSDEVTQYF
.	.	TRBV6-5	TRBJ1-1	TGTGCCAGCCGCTCAAGGGGGACGAACACTGAAGCTTTCTTT	CASRSRGTNTEAFF